This is a list of T cell receptor beta chains from one sample in a study of shared clonotypes between healthy human individuals. TCRdb keeps only in-frame clones here, not all; method: immunoSEQ multiplex PCR. The sample consists of around 2,000,000 clones, 95% of them appearing once. The sequencing input was naive CD4+ T cells sorted from blood. The receptor set was obtained from a man aged 18-30 years in good health. CDR3s include the opening cysteine and the closing phenylalanine or tryptophan.

>14|TRBV5-1|TRBJ2-6
CASSQQAGANVLTF
>18|TRBV7-3|TRBJ2-2
CASSLEASGGRRTGELFF
>14|TRBV19|TRBJ1-5
CATSEDTLNQPQHF
>11|TRBV30|TRBJ1-1
CAFYRGTEAFF
>14|TRBV30|TRBJ2-7
CACTGGQVSYEQYF
>13|TRBV5-1|TRBJ2-3
CASSPILGDTQYF
>16|TRBV18|TRBJ1-4
CASSLELGAANEKLFF
>15|TRBV2|TRBJ2-7
CASRRQSRSSYEQYF
>11|TRBV11-2|TRBJ2-7
CASSPNYEQYF
>15|TRBV9|TRBJ1-1
CASSVGAGGTTEAFF
>15|TRBV4-3|TRBJ2-7
CASSQAPTGGYEQYF
>15|TRBV4-3|TRBJ2-1
CASSQGDRDYNEQFF
>15|TRBV9|TRBJ1-2
CASSVAQDNPYGYTF
>14|TRBV7-9|TRBJ2-3
CASSLQLSTDTQYF
>12|TRBV10-1|TRBJ2-5
CASRQGRETQYF
>14|TRBV2|TRBJ2-3
CASSESSSTDTQYF
>13|TRBV28|TRBJ1-1
CASSLESTVEAFF
>15|TRBV7-9|TRBJ2-7
CASSPRTGTSHEQYF
>13|TRBV29-1|TRBJ2-5
CSVGQMYQETQYF
>13|TRBV27|TRBJ2-5
CASSLRGSETQYF
>11|TRBV29-1|TRBJ2-7
CSVGQAYEQYF
>15|TRBV6-1|TRBJ2-1
CASSKGTSGRNEQFF
>15|TRBV9|TRBJ2-1
CASSVGGQSYNEQFF
>15|TRBV25-1|TRBJ2-1
CASSEYGGAYNEQFF
>13|TRBV10-3|TRBJ2-7
CATGLAGPYEQYF
>16|TRBV7-9|TRBJ1-4
CASSNPTGATNEKLFF